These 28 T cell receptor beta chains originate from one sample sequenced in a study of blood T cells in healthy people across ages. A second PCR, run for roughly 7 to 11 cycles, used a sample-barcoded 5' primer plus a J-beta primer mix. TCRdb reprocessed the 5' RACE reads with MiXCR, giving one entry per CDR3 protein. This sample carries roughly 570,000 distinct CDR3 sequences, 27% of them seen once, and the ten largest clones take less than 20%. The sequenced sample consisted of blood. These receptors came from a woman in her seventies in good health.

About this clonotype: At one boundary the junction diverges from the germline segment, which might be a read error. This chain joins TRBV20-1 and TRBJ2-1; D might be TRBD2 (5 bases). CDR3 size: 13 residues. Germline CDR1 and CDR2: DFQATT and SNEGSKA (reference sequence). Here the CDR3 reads CTASRGGGNEQFF. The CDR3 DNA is TGCACTGCTTCTAGAGGAGGCGGCAATGAGCAGTTCTTC.

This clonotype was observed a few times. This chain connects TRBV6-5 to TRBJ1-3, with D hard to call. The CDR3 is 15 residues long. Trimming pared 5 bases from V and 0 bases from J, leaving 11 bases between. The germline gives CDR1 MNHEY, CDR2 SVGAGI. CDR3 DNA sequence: TGTGCCAGCAGTCGATACAGCGTCTCTGGAAACACCATATATTTT. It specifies CASSRYSVSGNTIYF.

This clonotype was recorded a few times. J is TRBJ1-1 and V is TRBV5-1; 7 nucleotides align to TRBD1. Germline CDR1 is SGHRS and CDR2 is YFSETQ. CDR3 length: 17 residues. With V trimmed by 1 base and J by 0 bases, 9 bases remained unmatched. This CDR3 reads CASSLPLGQALNTEAFF. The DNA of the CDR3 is TGCGCCAGCAGCTTGCCCCTAGGACAGGCCCTGAACACTGAAGCTTTCTTT.

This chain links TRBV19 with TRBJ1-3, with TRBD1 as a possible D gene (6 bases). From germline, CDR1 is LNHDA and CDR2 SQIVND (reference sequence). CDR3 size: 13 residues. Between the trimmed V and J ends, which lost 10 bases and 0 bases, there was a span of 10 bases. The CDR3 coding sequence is TGTGCCACAGACAGGAACTCTGGAAACACCATATATTTT. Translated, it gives CATDRNSGNTIYF.

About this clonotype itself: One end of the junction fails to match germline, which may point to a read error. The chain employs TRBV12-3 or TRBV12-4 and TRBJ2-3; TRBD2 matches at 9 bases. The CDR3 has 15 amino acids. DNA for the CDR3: TGTGCCAGCAGGTTAGCGGGGGTTATCACAGATACGCAGTATTTT. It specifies CASRLAGVITDTQYF.

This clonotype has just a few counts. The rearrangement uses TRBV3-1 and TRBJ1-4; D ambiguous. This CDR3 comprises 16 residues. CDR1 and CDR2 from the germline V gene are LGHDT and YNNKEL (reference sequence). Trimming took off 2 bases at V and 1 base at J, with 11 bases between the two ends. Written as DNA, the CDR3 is TGTGCCAGCAGCCAAAGGACCGCTGGAACTAATGAAAAACTGTTTTTT. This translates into CASSQRTAGTNEKLFF.

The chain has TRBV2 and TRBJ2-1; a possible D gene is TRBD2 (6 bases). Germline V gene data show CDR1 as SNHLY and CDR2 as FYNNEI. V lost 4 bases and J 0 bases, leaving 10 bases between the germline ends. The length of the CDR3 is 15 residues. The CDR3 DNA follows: TGTGCCAGCAGTGTGGGGAGGACCTCCTACAATGAGCAGTTCTTC. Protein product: CASSVGRTSYNEQFF.

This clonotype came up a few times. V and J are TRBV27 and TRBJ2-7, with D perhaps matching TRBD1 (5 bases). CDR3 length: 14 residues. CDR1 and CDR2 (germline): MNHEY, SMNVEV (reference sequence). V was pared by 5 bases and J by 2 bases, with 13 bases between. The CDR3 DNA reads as TGTGCCAGCAGTACCGGAAGACAGCCCTACGAGCAGTACTTC. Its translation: CASSTGRQPYEQYF.

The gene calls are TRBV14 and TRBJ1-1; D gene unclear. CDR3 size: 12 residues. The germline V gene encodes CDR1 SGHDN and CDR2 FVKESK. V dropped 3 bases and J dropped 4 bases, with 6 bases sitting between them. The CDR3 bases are TGTGCCAGCAGCCAGAGAGTCACTGAAGCTTTCTTT. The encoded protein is CASSQRVTEAFF.

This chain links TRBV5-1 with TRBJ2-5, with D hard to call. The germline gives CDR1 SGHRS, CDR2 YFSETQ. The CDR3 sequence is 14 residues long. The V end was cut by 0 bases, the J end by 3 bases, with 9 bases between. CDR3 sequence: CASSLGSLKETQYF. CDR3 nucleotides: TGCGCCAGCAGCTTGGGTTCCCTCAAAGAGACCCAGTACTTC.

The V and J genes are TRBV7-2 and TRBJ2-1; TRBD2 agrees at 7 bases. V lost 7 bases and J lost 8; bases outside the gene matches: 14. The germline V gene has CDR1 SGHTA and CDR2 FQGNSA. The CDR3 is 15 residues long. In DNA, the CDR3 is TGTGCCAGCACCTCGATGGGAGCGGGGTATTATGAGCAGTTCTTC. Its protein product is CASTSMGAGYYEQFF. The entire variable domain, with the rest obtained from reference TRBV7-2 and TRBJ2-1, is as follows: GAGVSQSPSNKVTEKGKDVELRCDPISGHTALYWYRQSLGQGLEFLIYFQGNSAPDKSGLPSDRFSAERTGGSVSTLTIQRTQQEDSAVYLCASTSMGAGYYEQFFGPGTRLTVL.

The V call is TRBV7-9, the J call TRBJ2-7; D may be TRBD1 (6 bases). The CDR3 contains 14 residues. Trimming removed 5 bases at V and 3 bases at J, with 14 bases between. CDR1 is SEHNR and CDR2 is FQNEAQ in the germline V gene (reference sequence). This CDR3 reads CASSPDRIGYEQYF. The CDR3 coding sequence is TGTGCCAGCAGCCCGGACAGAATTGGCTACGAGCAGTACTTC.

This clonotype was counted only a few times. This CDR3 is CASSSLGLNIQYF. CDR3 in DNA: TGTGCCAGCAGCTCCCTGGGCTTAAACATTCAGTACTTC. The V gene is TRBV7-2, the J gene TRBJ2-4; D unclear. V was cut by 4 bases and J by 6 bases, with 10 bases left in between. The CDR3 covers 13 residues. The V gene's germline CDR1 is SGHTA and CDR2 FQGNSA.

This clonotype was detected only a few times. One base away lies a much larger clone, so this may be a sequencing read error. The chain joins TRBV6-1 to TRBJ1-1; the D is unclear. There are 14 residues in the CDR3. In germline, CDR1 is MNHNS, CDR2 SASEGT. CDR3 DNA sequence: TGTACCAGCAGTAGAGACATCGAGGCAACTGAAGCTTTCTTT. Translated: CTSSRDIEATEAFF.

This chain's CDR3 is CASSPGFLPYEQYF. Written as DNA, the CDR3 is TGTGCCAGCTCACCAGGATTTTTACCCTACGAGCAGTACTTC. The V and J genes are TRBV18 and TRBJ2-7; D is unresolved. The V and J ends lost 2 bases and 2 bases respectively, with 10 bases between them. Germline V gene sequence: CDR1 KGHSH, CDR2 LQKENI. The CDR3 runs 14 residues.

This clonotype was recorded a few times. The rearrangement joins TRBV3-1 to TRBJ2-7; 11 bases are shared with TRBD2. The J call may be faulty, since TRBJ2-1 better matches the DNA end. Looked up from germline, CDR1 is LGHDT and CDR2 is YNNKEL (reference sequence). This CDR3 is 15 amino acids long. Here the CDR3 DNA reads TGTGCCAGCAGCCGGGGACTAGCGGTAGTAGATGAGCAGTTCTTC. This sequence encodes CASSRGLAVVDEQFF.

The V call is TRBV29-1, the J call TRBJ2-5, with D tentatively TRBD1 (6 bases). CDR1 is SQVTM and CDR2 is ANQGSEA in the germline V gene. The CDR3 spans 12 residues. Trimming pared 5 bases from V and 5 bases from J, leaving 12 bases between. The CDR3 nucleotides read TGCAGCGTTCTGGACAGTAGGGAGACCCAGTACTTC. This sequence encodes CSVLDSRETQYF.

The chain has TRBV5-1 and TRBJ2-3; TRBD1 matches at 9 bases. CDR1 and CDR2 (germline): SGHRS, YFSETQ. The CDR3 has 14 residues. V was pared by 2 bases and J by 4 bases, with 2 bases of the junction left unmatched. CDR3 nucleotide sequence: TGCGCCAGCAGCTTTAACAGGGGGCCAGATACGCAGTATTTT. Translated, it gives CASSFNRGPDTQYF.

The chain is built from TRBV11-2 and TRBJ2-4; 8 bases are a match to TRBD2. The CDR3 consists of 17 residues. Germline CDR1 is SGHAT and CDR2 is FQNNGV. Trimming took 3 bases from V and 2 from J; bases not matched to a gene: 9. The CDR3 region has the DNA TGTGCCAGCAGCTTCCCCGAGGCGGGGGGTTCCAAAAACATTCAGTACTTC. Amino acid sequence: CASSFPEAGGSKNIQYF.

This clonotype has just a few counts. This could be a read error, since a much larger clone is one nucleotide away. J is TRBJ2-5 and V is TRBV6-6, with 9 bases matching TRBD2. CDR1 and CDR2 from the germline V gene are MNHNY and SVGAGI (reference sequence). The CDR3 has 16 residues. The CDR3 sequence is CANSYKASGTGGTQYF. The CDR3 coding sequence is TGTGCCAACAGTTATAAGGCTAGCGGGACTGGTGGGACCCAGTACTTC.

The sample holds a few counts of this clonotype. For the CDR3, the DNA is TGTGCCACCAGTGCTACCGACGCTACGCAGTATTTT. Its protein product is CATSATDATQYF. The genes are TRBV24-1 and TRBJ2-3; D is undetermined. Germline V gives CDR1 KGHDR, CDR2 SFDVKD. This CDR3 spans 12 amino acids. Trimming removed 5 bases at V and 8 bases at J, with 10 bases between.

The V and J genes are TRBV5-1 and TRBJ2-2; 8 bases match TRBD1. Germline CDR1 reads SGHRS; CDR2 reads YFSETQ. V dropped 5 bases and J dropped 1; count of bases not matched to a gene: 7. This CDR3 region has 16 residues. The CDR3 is CASSRSGGENTGELFF. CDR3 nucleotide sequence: TGCGCCAGCAGTCGCTCAGGGGGCGAGAACACCGGGGAGCTGTTTTTT.

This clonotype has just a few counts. In DNA form, the CDR3 reads TGTGCCAGCAGCATCCGACAGGGAAGCCAGCCCCAGCATTTT. Its protein is CASSIRQGSQPQHF. This rearrangement joins TRBV7-2 to TRBJ1-5, with 7 bases identical to TRBD1. Germline V lookup: CDR1 SGHTA, CDR2 FQGNSA. This CDR3 is built from 14 residues. Losses at the gene ends were 5 bases for V and 7 bases for J; bases not matched to a gene: 8.

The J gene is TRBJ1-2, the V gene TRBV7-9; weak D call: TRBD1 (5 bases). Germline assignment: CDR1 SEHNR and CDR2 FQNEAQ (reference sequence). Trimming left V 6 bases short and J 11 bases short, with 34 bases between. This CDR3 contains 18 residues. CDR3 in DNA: TGTGCCAGCAGTTATCAGGGATCCCAGGCCTTTTTGAGGGACGGGTACACCTTC. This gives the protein CASSYQGSQAFLRDGYTF.

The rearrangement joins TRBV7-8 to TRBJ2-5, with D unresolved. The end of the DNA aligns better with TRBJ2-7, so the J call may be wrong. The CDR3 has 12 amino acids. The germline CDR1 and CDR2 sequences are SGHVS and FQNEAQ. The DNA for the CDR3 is TGTGCCAGCAGCCAGAGGCCCTACGAGCAGTACTTC. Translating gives CASSQRPYEQYF.

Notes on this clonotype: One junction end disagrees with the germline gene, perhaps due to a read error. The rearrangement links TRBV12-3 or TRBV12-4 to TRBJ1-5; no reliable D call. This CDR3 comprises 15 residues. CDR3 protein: CVSSSQTNSNQPQHF. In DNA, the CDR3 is TGTGTCAGCAGTTCACAGACAAATAGCAATCAGCCCCAGCATTTT.

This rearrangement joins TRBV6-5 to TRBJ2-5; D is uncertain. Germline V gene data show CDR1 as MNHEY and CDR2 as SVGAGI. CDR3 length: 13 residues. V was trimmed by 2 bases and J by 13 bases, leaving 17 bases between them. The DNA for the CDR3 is TGTGCCAGCAGTTACCCTCCACTTTACGAGCGGTACTTC. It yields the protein CASSYPPLYERYF.

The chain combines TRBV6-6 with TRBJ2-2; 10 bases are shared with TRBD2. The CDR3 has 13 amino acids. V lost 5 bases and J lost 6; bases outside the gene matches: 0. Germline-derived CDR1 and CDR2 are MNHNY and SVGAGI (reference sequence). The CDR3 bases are TGTGCCAGCAGTAGCGGGGGGGCCGGGGAGCTGTTTTTT. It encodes CASSSGGAGELFF.